This TCR beta chain was sequenced during a study of regulatory T cells in long-lasting Graves disease (dated by TCRdb to 2020 to 2022). In the study overall: Antithyroid drugs had been taken for less than 3 months by newly diagnosed Graves' disease patients. Persistent Graves' disease patients were compared with newly diagnosed Graves' disease patients by peripheral blood TCR sequencing and RNA sequencing. The study took place in China and was registered as a clinical trial. A total of 33 samples underwent TCR sequencing, from roughly 13 patients with persistent Graves' disease and some 20 patients with newly diagnosed Graves' disease.

Note on this clonotype: Its antigen target is currently unknown. No base quality values were provided; no much bigger clone lies one nucleotide off.

Overall study results and their limits: The study examined only peripheral blood because the primary lesion, thyroid tissue, could not be accessed. The authors noted that the small sample size was a limitation that may lower accuracy. TRBV28, TRBJ1-2 and TRBJ2-5 were preferentially used in persistent disease, while TRBV20-1 and TRBJ2-1 were favored in newly diagnosed disease. Persistent patients shared more public clonotypes among themselves (around 2,500) than newly diagnosed patients did (over 900). Compared with newly diagnosed patients, patients with persistent Graves' disease had lower TCR Shannon entropy and fewer highly expanded clones, which suggests clonal expansion. Only the TCR beta chain was sequenced and analyzed.

This specimen's time point label, per the study, means: newly diagnosed GD, antithyroid drugs for less than 3 months. For both TCR sequencing and RNA sequencing, RNA was extracted from PBMCs using TRIzol. Graves' disease was diagnosed according to American Thyroid Association guidelines. Patients for the study were recruited at an endocrinology department in Xi'an, China. Each patient gave about 10 milliliters of peripheral blood, collected in an EDTA anticoagulant tube. Ficoll Paque Plus density gradient separation was used to isolate PBMCs, and no further T cell sorting was done. An Agilent 2100 Bioanalyzer and agarose gel were used to check RNA quality, while a NanoDrop 2000 measured RNA concentration. The germline V gene provides CDR1 ENHRY and CDR2 SYGVKD. From cysteine to phenylalanine, the CDR3 is 12 amino acids long. Just CDR3 DNA is preserved here, 36 bases in frame from base 1. V and J lose 7 bases and 2 bases, and a span of 8 bases separates them.

Libraries were prepared through multiplex PCR. The reads were generated on an Illumina HiSeq 4000. iRepertoire HTBI primers and Arm-PCR amplification of CDR3 regions were used to construct TCR beta libraries. Gel purification was performed on PCR products prior to sequencing. The paper's data handling went like this. A total of fewer than 70 TRBV and 14 TRBJ segments were identified across samples and were used for gene usage analysis of CDR3 amino acid clonotypes. COPE and FqMerger were used to merge the filtered high-quality paired reads into contigs. Contigs were aligned with BLAST to IMGT TRBV, TRBD and TRBJ reference genes, and CDR3 was defined per IMGT. Clonotypes above 0.1% frequency were classified as highly expanded clones. Repertoire diversity was measured by Shannon entropy, and V-J evenness by the Gini coefficient. A clonotype found in more than one individual was treated as public. TCRdb handled the public reads itself, with Q25 trimming in fastp and clone calling in MiXCR, and kept productive beta chains. Each CDR3 protein gets just one entry, which takes the most common genes and DNA from the rows behind it. TCRdb's processing, not the authors', yielded these V and J calls. The sample has about 440,000 distinct CDR3 sequences on record, under 15% of them singletons. Over 15% of the sample rests with the top ten.

This sample also belongs to another study, concerning T cells in Graves' hyperthyroidism and ophthalmopathy. Per the second study: Stable Graves' hyperthyroidism was defined as no progression to ophthalmopathy during 18 months of follow-up. Hyperthyroidism patients were newly diagnosed, had a disease duration of under 2 months, and were aged 18 to 65 years. Patients with uncontrolled infections, other autoimmune diseases, pregnancy or lactation were excluded. Diagnoses were based on clinical symptoms, serum thyroxine and TRAb, thyroid ultrasound and orbital computed tomography. The first round of RT-PCR for the TCR CDR3 was performed with the HTBI primer set and the Qiagen OneStep RT-PCR kit. Most expanded thyroid clonotypes (frequency above 0.001) were also found in blood, which suggests that blood repertoires may mirror thyroid immune responses. A model built on a 13 V-J signature distinguished ophthalmopathy from stable hyperthyroidism, reaching 85% to 90% sensitivity and 81.08% specificity in cross-validation and 80%/75% in testing. In validation, the model predicted progression to ophthalmopathy a median of around 6.5 months before onset, with 65% to 71% sensitivity and roughly 77% specificity. To identify distinguishing TCR V-J signatures, a discovery cohort of about 95 patients was used, comprising some 43 with Graves' ophthalmopathy and under 60 with stable Graves' hyperthyroidism. Prospective prediction of ophthalmopathy was tested in an independent validation cohort of 18 to 20 hyperthyroidism patients and some 17 patients who later progressed to ophthalmopathy. The 90 or so discovery patients were randomly split 7:3 into training and test sets. The study also compared thyroid tissue and blood T-cell repertoires from 6 or 7 Graves' hyperthyroidism patients. After sampling, hyperthyroidism patients received methimazole starting at 30 mg daily, and ophthalmopathy patients received high-dose intravenous methylprednisolone. Libraries were constructed in a second round of multiplex PCR, after which size selection and purification were carried out. The libraries were sequenced on an Illumina HiSeq2000 using paired-end 100 bp reads. Raw data were processed with SOAPnuke, discarding reads with adapters, uncalled bases, mean Phred below 15, or no exact constant-primer or identifier match. High-quality paired reads were merged using COPE v1.2.5, and each unique nucleotide sequence was defined as a clonotype. MiTCR v1.1 was used to align the clonotypes against IMGT TRBV, TRBD and TRBJ reference segments. Only V-J combinations with frequency above 0.0001, covering 99.2% of repertoires, were analysed. A TCS score was defined as the ratio of F50 (clonal expansion) to E x V (chaos), with BLOSUM62-based TCRdist applied between CDR3 peptides within each V-J. Welch's t-statistics and random forest reduced around 550 V-J features to around 14, which were used in a naive Bayes classifier (R e1071). Sample size was not statistically predetermined, and blinding of investigators to group allocation was not performed. The paper reports TCR Vbeta CDR3 sequencing of more than 120 peripheral blood samples: some 44 ophthalmopathy, about 75 hyperthyroidism and approximately 17 progressor patients.

The source was peripheral blood mononuclear cells (PBMCs), collected at new diagnosis, from a patient treated with antithyroid drugs. This receptor was identified in a woman in her twenties or thirties with Graves disease. Donor details come from another sample of the same person, matched by shared clones. The chain was built from TRBV10-3 and TRBJ1-2; a confident D gene designation cannot be given. For the CDR3, the sequence is CAITDGNYGYTF. The DNA sequence follows: TGTGCCATCACCGACGGAAACTATGGCTACACCTTC.